This TCR beta chain was identified during a study of blood T cell repertoires in COVID-19. In the study overall: Researchers got acute and convalescent COVID-19 samples from the United States, Italy and Spain. T cells, B-cell-depleted T cells, or PBMCs supplied cDNA or gDNA.

As handled by the study authors: Scientists estimated how many nucleated cells there were by amplifying reference gene primers. Assay: immunoSEQ multiplex PCR; the TCRdb copy retains only in-frame clones and omits some. V, J and clone size are those of that table, while D and trimming were read from the DNA. This table has 150,000 to 200,000 clones, around 90% appearing once. Sequencing was carried out using peripheral blood. This clonotype originated in a human donor in a cohort sampled during active COVID-19.

CDR3 residues: CASSYGHPQNWPQHF. The DNA for the CDR3 is TGTGCCAGCAGTTACGGACACCCTCAAAATTGGCCCCAGCATTTT. V usage is TRBV6-5 and J usage is TRBJ1-5; D might be TRBD1 (5 bases). V lost 2 bases and J lost 9, with 17 bases in between. Germline V lookup: CDR1 MNHEY, CDR2 SVGAGI. The CDR3 consists of 15 residues.